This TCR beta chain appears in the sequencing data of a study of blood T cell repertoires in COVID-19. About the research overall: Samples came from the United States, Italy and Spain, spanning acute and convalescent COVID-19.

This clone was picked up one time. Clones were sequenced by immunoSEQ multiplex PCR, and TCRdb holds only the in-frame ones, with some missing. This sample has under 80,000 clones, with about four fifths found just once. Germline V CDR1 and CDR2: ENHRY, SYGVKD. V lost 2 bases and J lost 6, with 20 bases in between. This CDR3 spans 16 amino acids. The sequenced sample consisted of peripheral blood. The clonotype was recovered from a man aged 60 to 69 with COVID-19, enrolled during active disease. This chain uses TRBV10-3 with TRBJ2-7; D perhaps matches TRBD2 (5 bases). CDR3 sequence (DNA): TGTGCCATCAGTGAGGCTAGCCCGAGAAAAGAGAGCGAGCAGTACTTC. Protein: CAISEASPRKESEQYF.